This T cell receptor (beta chain) was documented in a study of T cells after yellow fever vaccination (dated by TCRdb to the late 2010s). Regarding the research as a whole: Libraries from fractions with low cell numbers were prepared with the SMART-Seq v4 Ultra Low Input RNA kit. Bulk TCR alpha and beta repertoires were sequenced longitudinally to track T-cell clones before and after primary and booster YFV17D yellow fever vaccination. Two healthy male donors made up the cohort, one aged 18 to 30 years and the other aged 30 to 40 years. Blood was collected at multiple timepoints before and after primary and secondary immunization, and bulk PBMC replicates and cell subsets were isolated.

TCR cDNA was synthesized by 5'RACE template switching, which introduced a universal primer site and unique molecular identifiers. cDNA synthesis was primed from both the TCR alpha and TCR beta constant segments. Library amplification involved two PCR steps, and the second step added sample barcodes and sequencing adapters. Sequencing of libraries was performed on Illumina HiSeq 2500 (2x100 bp) or NovaSeq (2x150 bp). The study's processing was this. MIGEC handled demultiplexing of reads and collapsing into UMI consensus sequences, while MiXCR performed V(D)J alignment. Clonotypes responding to the vaccine were identified with edgeR on replicate PBMC samples, with the criteria of FDR below 0.01 and a log2 fold change above 5 up to day 15. Each bulk clonotype was labeled CD4 or CD8 based on which sequenced repertoire, CD4 or CD8, contained the clonotype at higher abundance. TCRdb trimmed public reads at Q25 via fastp, called clones via MiXCR and kept in-frame beta chains. For every CDR3 protein sequence, its rows merge into one entry that carries the most common genes and DNA. V and J calls and clone size were set by TCRdb, not the authors. Present in this sample are hundreds of thousands of distinct CDR3 sequences, around 6.4% of which were seen just once. The ten biggest clones cover around 16% of the sample.

The CDR3 contains 17 residues, cysteine and phenylalanine counted. Only CDR3 DNA remains: 51 bases, in frame from the first base. The germline V gene provides CDR1 KGHDR and CDR2 SFDVKD. Trimming at the junction amounts to 5 bases on V and 4 bases on J, and the germline ends lie 21 bases apart. This clonotype was counted many times. Its antigen is currently not known. No base qualities exist here, and no much larger clone lies one base off it. The meaning of the sample's treatment or condition label: live attenuated yellow fever vaccine strain. Two biological replicates of bulk PBMCs were collected at each blood-draw timepoint. A standard Ficoll-Paque protocol was used to isolate PBMCs from peripheral blood. TriZol was used to extract RNA from bulk PBMCs, CD4 and CD8 fractions, and dextramer-positive and dextramer-negative fractions. General study outcomes and caveats: A small fraction of clonotypes appeared in both the CD4 and CD8 compartments, likely as a result of convergent recombination. After the booster, most clones that had expanded after primary vaccination were detected again (around 95% of CD4 and more than 80% of CD8), suggesting broad maintenance of memory. Compared with the primary T-cell response, the secondary T-cell response was faster but weaker, reaching its peak on day 5 rather than on day 15. Computational filtering was required because FACS-sorted repertoires could contain abundant contaminating clonotypes from the bulk population. Only two donors were included in the study, so the extent to which the findings can be generalized is limited.

The sequence links TRBV24-1 to TRBJ2-3; TRBD2 is a possible D gene, resting on 6 matching bases. The TCR was taken from a man under 40 who received the YFV17D yellow fever vaccine. The sample was PBMCs, taken 5 days after the yellow fever booster vaccination. The encoded CDR3 is CATSGSPSEAPADTQYF. In nucleotides, the sequence is TGTGCCACCAGTGGTTCTCCTAGCGAGGCGCCGGCAGATACGCAGTATTTT.